This T cell receptor beta chain was sequenced during a study of shared clonotypes between healthy human individuals. The study's findings and limits: With four donors compared, roughly 5% of naive CD4 clonotypes were shared.

Clones were read by immunoSEQ multiplex PCR, and TCRdb kept only the in-frame ones, dropping some. The repertoire holds about 990,000 clones, with approximately 80% as singletons. Trimming cost V 3 bases and J 7 bases; bases outside gene matches: 8. The CDR3 extends over 14 amino acids. Germline V CDR1 and CDR2: WNHNN, SYGVQD (reference sequence). The study separated CD4+ cells into CD45RA+ naive and CD45RA-negative memory subsets. As for this clone: The antigen is not known.

Sequenced material: memory CD4+ T cells from PBMCs. The subset here: CD45RA-negative fraction. This chain uses TRBV10-1 with TRBJ2-7, with 8 bases lining up with TRBD1. This receptor was obtained from a man younger than 35 in good health. Some clones in this sample may be carry-over from other donors' samples. The CDR3 here is CASSEPGQGREQYF. CDR3 DNA: TGCGCCAGCAGTGAACCAGGACAGGGTAGGGAGCAGTACTTC.